This T cell receptor beta chain was identified during a study of T cell responses to AZD1222 COVID-19 vaccine. Overall study results and limits: Reportedly, close to half of spike-specific TCRs are directed against unmutated variant regions. With two AZD1222 doses given, Spike-specific TCR breadth and depth both rose. Spike was spanned by vaccine-associated CD4 TCRs, with dominance at 160-218 and 743-854. Clonal diversity may have been underestimated, and the donors were mostly white British, with more females than males.

A remark on this clone: Its antigen remains unknown.

Trimming took off 1 base at V and 3 bases at J, with 9 bases between the two ends. The CDR3 spans 14 residues. Germline CDR1 reads SEHNR; CDR2 reads FQNEAQ (reference sequence). The method was immunoSEQ multiplex PCR; TCRdb's version includes in-frame clones alone and lacks a portion of them. Among some 130,000 clones, 88% were seen once, and the ten largest hold 7.5% to 8%. The receptor's source is an adult in good health. This rearrangement joins TRBV7-9 to TRBJ1-1; unclear D gene. The specimen was peripheral blood, collected on day 0 of AZD1222 vaccination. Here the CDR3 reads CASSLEFGYTEAFF. As DNA, the CDR3 is TGTGCCAGCAGCTTAGAGTTCGGGTACACTGAAGCTTTCTTT.